This TCR beta chain is from a study of T cell changes during pregnancy in multiple sclerosis. The V end lost 3 bases, the J end lost 5 bases, and 10 bases lay between the germline ends. Germline-derived CDR1 and CDR2 are SGHVS and FNYEAQ. The CDR3 spans 13 residues. The table came from immunoSEQ multiplex PCR; TCRdb's copy has only in-frame clones and leaves some out. The data hold tens of thousands of clones, with around 90% observed a single time. The TCR sequence derives from a female donor with multiple sclerosis, enrolled in a pregnancy study. The sequencing used CD4+ T cells from peripheral blood mononuclear cells, collected before pregnancy. This chain uses TRBV7-6 with TRBJ2-5; D call uncertain. The CDR3 DNA reads as TGTGCCAGCAGCTTCGTCCAAGCGGAGACCCAGTACTTC. Translating gives CASSFVQAETQYF.